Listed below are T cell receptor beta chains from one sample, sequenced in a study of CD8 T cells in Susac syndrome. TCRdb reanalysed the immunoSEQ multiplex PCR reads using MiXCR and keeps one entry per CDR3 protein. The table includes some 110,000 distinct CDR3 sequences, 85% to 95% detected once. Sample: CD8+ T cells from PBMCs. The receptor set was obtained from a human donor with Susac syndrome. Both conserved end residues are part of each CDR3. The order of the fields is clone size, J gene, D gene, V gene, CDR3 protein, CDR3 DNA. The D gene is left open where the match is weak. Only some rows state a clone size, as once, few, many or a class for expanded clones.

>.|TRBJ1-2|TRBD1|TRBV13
CASSLGQGEGYTF
TGTGCCAGCAGCTTAGGACAGGGGGAGGGCTACACCTTC
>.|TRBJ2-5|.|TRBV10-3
CAISDDIWETQYF
TGTGCCATCAGTGATGACATTTGGGAGACCCAGTACTTC
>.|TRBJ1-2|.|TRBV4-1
CASSQDLAGRYYGYTF
TGCGCCAGCAGCCAAGATCTGGCAGGTCGATACTATGGCTACACCTTC
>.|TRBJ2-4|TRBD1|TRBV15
CATGTGIRDIQYF
TGTGCCACCGGGACAGGGATTAGAGACATTCAGTACTTC
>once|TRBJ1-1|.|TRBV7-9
CASSPDTDTEAFF
TGTGCCAGCAGCCCTGACACCGACACTGAAGCTTTCTTT
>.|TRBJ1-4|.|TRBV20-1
CSAREGGTDGGANEKLFF
TGCAGTGCTAGAGAGGGAGGGACGGACGGGGGGGCGAATGAAAAACTGTTTTTT
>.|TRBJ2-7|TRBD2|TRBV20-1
CSASLAGSSYEQYF
TGCAGTGCTAGCCTAGCGGGGAGCTCCTACGAGCAGTACTTC
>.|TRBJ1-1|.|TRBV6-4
CASSDSEGRNTEAFF
TGTGCCAGCAGTGACTCGGAGGGCAGAAACACTGAAGCTTTCTTT
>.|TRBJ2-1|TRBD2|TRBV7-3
CASSLTDWRGGPNNEQFF
TGTGCCAGCAGCTTAACAGATTGGCGGGGGGGCCCGAACAATGAGCAGTTCTTC
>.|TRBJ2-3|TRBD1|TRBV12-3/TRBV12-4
CASSSTGVGDTQYF
TGTGCCAGCAGTTCAACAGGGGTAGGAGATACGCAGTATTTT
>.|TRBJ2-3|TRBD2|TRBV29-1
CSVEAGGGYTDTQYF
TGCAGCGTTGAGGCTGGCGGGGGTTACACAGATACGCAGTATTTT
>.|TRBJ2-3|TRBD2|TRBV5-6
CASSPGLGTDTQYF
TGTGCCAGCAGCCCCGGACTAGGAACAGATACGCAGTATTTT
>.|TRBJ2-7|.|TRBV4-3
CASSQDHGALGEQYF
TGCGCCAGCAGCCAAGATCACGGGGCCCTAGGCGAGCAGTACTTC
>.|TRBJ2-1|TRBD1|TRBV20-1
CSATGTDRGGWDEQFF
TGCAGTGCTACAGGGACCGACAGGGGCGGGTGGGATGAGCAGTTCTTC
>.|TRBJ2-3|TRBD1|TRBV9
CASSVEDRGADTQYF
TGTGCCAGCAGCGTAGAGGACAGGGGTGCCGATACGCAGTATTTT
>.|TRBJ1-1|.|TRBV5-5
CASSLSSGLYTEAFF
TGTGCCAGCAGCTTGTCATCAGGGTTGTACACTGAAGCTTTCTTT
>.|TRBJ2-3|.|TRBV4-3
CASAEGQIYTDTQYF
TGCGCCAGCGCAGAAGGACAGATCTACACAGATACGCAGTATTTT
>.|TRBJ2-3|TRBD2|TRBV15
CATSSRSTSGGADTQYF
TGTGCCACCAGCTCCCGCTCGACTAGCGGGGGGGCAGATACGCAGTATTTT
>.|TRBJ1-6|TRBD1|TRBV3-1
CASSQVWGQGADSPLHF
TGTGCCAGCAGCCAAGTGTGGGGACAGGGGGCCGATTCACCCCTCCACTTT
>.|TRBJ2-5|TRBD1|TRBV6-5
CASSRDRGQETQYF
TGTGCCAGCAGTCGAGACAGGGGACAAGAGACCCAGTACTTC
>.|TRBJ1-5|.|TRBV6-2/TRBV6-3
CASTTEDPTFNQPQHF
TGTGCCAGCACTACAGAGGACCCGACCTTTAATCAGCCCCAGCATTTT
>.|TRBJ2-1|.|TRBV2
CASNRPRGGYNEQFF
TGTGCCAGCAACCGTCCCAGGGGGGGGTACAATGAGCAGTTCTTC
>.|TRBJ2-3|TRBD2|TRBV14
CASSLLGGTAGQYF
TGTGCCAGCAGCCTCCTGGGAGGGACCGCGGGGCAGTATTTT
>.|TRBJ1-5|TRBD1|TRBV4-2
CASSQTPGTGRPQHF
TGTGCCAGCAGCCAAACCCCCGGGACAGGGAGGCCCCAGCATTTT
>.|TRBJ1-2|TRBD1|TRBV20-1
CSADDRDSNYGYTF
TGCAGTGCTGATGACCGGGACAGCAACTATGGCTACACCTTC
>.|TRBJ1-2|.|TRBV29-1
CSALPGPTYGYTF
TGCAGCGCCCTACCAGGGCCGACCTATGGCTACACCTTC